Below, 12 T cell receptor beta chains from the same sample are listed, as sequenced in a study of PD-1 blockade in classical Hodgkin lymphoma. Clones were read by immunoSEQ multiplex PCR, and TCRdb kept only the in-frame ones, dropping some. The sample carries about 64,000 clones, more than 80% recorded once. The time point is: cycle 4 day 1 (C4D1), after 6 weeks of nivolumab. Each patient relapsed following autologous stem cell transplantation, and prior brentuximab vedotin exposure differed. Specimen: peripheral blood mononuclear cells (PBMCs), collected before the fourth cycle of nivolumab. The receptors were sampled from a human donor with classical Hodgkin lymphoma.

The chain employs TRBV7-2 and TRBJ2-3; D possibly corresponds to TRBD2 (5 bases). Deletions cut 2 bases from V and 3 bases from J, with 12 bases between. CDR3 size: 15 residues. Germline V CDR1 and CDR2: SGHTA, FQGNSA. The CDR3 DNA sequence: TGTGCCAGCAGCTTATGGAGAACGGGGACAGATACGCAGTATTTT. This sequence encodes CASSLWRTGTDTQYF.

The rearrangement uses TRBV10-3 and TRBJ1-1; D remains unclear. CDR1 is ENHRY and CDR2 is SYGVKD in the germline V gene. V gave up 6 bases and J gave up 1 base, with 6 bases separating them. The CDR3 runs to 12 residues. CDR3 bases: TGTGCCATCAGGGCGGGGAACACTGAAGCTTTCTTT. It translates to CAIRAGNTEAFF.

This clone was counted a single time. This chain joins TRBV5-1 and TRBJ2-7, with 7 nucleotides matching TRBD1. Germline CDR1 reads SGHRS; CDR2 reads YFSETQ. The CDR3 is made up of 16 amino acids. V lost 0 bases, J lost 6 bases, and 12 bases stayed unmatched. CDR3 DNA: TGCGCCAGCAGCTTGGAGGGACAGCGTTATCTTAGCGAGCAGTACTTC. It is translated as CASSLEGQRYLSEQYF.

The CDR3 nucleotides read TGCGCCAGCAGCATAGGACAGGGGTGGGAGCAGTACTTC. Translating it yields CASSIGQGWEQYF. The chain has TRBV5-1 and TRBJ2-7, with TRBD1 identical over 9 bases. J was trimmed by 7 bases and V by 4 bases; bases with no gene match: 6. The CDR3 spans 13 residues. Germline V lookup: CDR1 SGHRS, CDR2 YFSETQ.

The chain carries TRBV10-2 and TRBJ2-5; D perhaps matches TRBD1 (5 bases). CDR3 size: 14 residues. V lost 4 bases to trimming and J lost 3 bases, with 12 bases between them. Germline CDR1 WSHSY, CDR2 SAAADI. The CDR3 reads CASSGVRVEETQYF. The CDR3 DNA reads TGCGCCAGCAGTGGGGTCAGGGTGGAAGAGACCCAGTACTTC.

The V and J genes are TRBV6-6 and TRBJ2-1; TRBD1 aligns across 10 bases. Germline V gene data show CDR1 as MNHNY and CDR2 as SVGAGI (reference sequence). This CDR3 has 12 amino acids. V lost 7 bases, J lost 12 bases, and 6 bases stayed unmatched. The CDR3 loop reads CASNNRDRGQFF. DNA for the CDR3: TGTGCCAGCAACAACCGGGACAGGGGGCAGTTCTTC.

CDR3 region: CATSRFPRASSYNEQFF. DNA of the CDR3: TGTGCCACCAGCAGATTCCCCAGGGCAAGCTCATACAATGAGCAGTTCTTC. The J gene is TRBJ2-1, the V gene TRBV15; D is perhaps TRBD1 (5 bases). The CDR3 is made up of 17 amino acids. Germline V gives CDR1 LNHNV, CDR2 YYDKDF (reference sequence). V lost 2 bases and J lost 4, with 18 bases in between.

This clone was seen a single time. V and J are TRBV28 and TRBJ2-1; TRBD2 might be the D (6 bases). The V end was cut by 3 bases, the J end by 11 bases, with 11 bases between. The CDR3 runs 12 residues. Germline V gives CDR1 MDHEN, CDR2 SYDVKM. The CDR3 sequence: CASSFGGVQQFF. In DNA form, the CDR3 reads TGTGCCAGCAGTTTCGGCGGGGTTCAGCAGTTCTTC.

The V call is TRBV5-1, the J call TRBJ1-2, with D maybe TRBD1 (5 bases). The CDR3 runs 14 residues. Germline CDR1 reads SGHRS; CDR2 reads YFSETQ. Trimming removed 0 bases from V and 6 bases from J, with 12 bases in between. The CDR3 reads CASSLEGREDGYTF. DNA for the CDR3: TGCGCCAGCAGCTTGGAGGGCAGGGAAGATGGCTACACCTTC.

The chain uses TRBV7-9 and TRBJ2-7; 10 positions match TRBD1. J lost 0 bases, V lost 5 bases, and 7 bases had no gene match. Germline V gene sequence: CDR1 SEHNR, CDR2 FQNEAQ (reference sequence). The CDR3 length is 16 residues. CDR3 sequence reads: CASSEGQGRNSYEQYF. Written as DNA, the CDR3 is TGTGCCAGCAGCGAGGGACAGGGGCGAAACTCCTACGAGCAGTACTTC.

V and J are TRBV6-6 and TRBJ2-1; a possible D gene is TRBD2 (6 bases). Germline assignment: CDR1 MNHNY and CDR2 SVGAGI (reference sequence). The ends were cut back, 10 bases at V and 5 bases at J, with 15 bases in the middle. The length of the CDR3 is 13 residues. In nucleotides, the CDR3 is TGTGCCACGGCGGCACGGGGGAACAATGAGCAGTTCTTC. Translating gives CATAARGNNEQFF.

This rearrangement joins TRBV10-2 to TRBJ2-5; D gene ambiguous. The germline V and J ends were trimmed by 4 bases and 10 bases, with 13 bases remaining between them. This CDR3 is 12 amino acids long. Germline CDR1 and CDR2: WSHSY and SAAADI. DNA of the CDR3: TGCGCCAGCAGTGGGGCTATCCGGGTCCAGTACTTC. Translation gives CASSGAIRVQYF.